The subject of this entry is one TCR beta chain. Its antigen is not known. This sample stems from a study of T cell responses to AZD1222 COVID-19 vaccine. The data were produced by immunoSEQ multiplex PCR, yet TCRdb's version contains in-frame clones alone and is incomplete. The sample lists about 180,000 clones; under 95% were seen once. The ends lost 3 bases at V and 5 bases at J; junction bases unmatched: 10. This CDR3 has 16 amino acids. CDR1 is KGHDR and CDR2 is SFDVKD in the germline V gene. Study outcomes and limitations: Unmutated variant regions are reportedly targeted by nearly half of spike-specific TCRs. Donor demographics were predominantly white British with a female majority; clonal diversity may be underestimated. Elevations in Spike-specific TCR breadth and depth followed administration of two AZD1222 doses.

This clonotype originated in an adult who received the AZD1222 COVID-19 vaccine. Sequences were derived from peripheral blood, sampled 28 days after the second AZD1222 dose. V gene TRBV24-1 combines with J gene TRBJ2-3; 7 bases are shared with TRBD2. The CDR3 DNA follows: TGTGCCACCAGTGATCCCCTCGGGGGAGGGCAAGATACGCAGTATTTT. This encodes CATSDPLGGGQDTQYF.